This entry lists 3 T cell receptor beta chains sequenced from one sample in a study of blood T cell repertoires in COVID-19. Repertoires were generated with immunoSEQ multiplex PCR, while TCRdb's copy carries only in-frame clones and drops some. In the table there are around 100,000 clones, approximately 80% of which are singletons. Sequenced: peripheral blood. These receptors all stem from a human donor in a cohort sampled during active COVID-19.

This clone was observed a handful of times. The rearrangement joins TRBV7-2 to TRBJ1-5; 8 bases align to TRBD1. CDR1 and CDR2 from the germline V gene are SGHTA and FQGNSA. CDR3 length: 17 amino acids. V shed 2 bases and J 0 bases; nucleotides not matched to a gene: 6. CDR3 region: CASSLSQGARSNQPQHF. The DNA for the CDR3 is TGTGCCAGCAGCTTATCCCAGGGGGCTCGTAGCAATCAGCCCCAGCATTTT. Variable domain in full (rest from reference TRBV7-2 and TRBJ1-5): GAGVSQSPSNKVTEKGKDVELRCDPISGHTALYWYRQSLGQGLEFLIYFQGNSAPDKSGLPSDRFSAERTGGSVSTLTIQRTQQEDSAVYLCASSLSQGARSNQPQHFGDGTRLSIL.

V gene TRBV6-6 combines with J gene TRBJ1-1, with a possible D match to TRBD1 (6 bases). Germline V gene lookup returns CDR1 MNHNY and CDR2 SVGAGI (reference sequence). The CDR3 extends over 16 amino acids. V lost 6 bases, J lost 1 base, and 18 bases lay in between. CDR3 sequence reads: CASSPGAQGRNTEAFF. CDR3 sequence (DNA): TGTGCCAGCAGCCCAGGGGCCCAGGGGAGGAACACTGAAGCTTTCTTT.

The count of this clone is one. This rearrangement joins TRBV5-1 to TRBJ2-7; D is unresolved. From germline, CDR1 is SGHRS and CDR2 YFSETQ. This CDR3 region has 13 residues. Trimming removed 1 base from V and 2 bases from J, with 7 bases in between. The CDR3 nucleotides are TGCGCCAGCAGCTTGCATACTACCTACGAGCAGTACTTC. Amino acid sequence: CASSLHTTYEQYF. Full variable domain (rest looked up from reference TRBV5-1 and TRBJ2-7): KAGVTQTPRYLIKTRGQQVTLSCSPISGHRSVSWYQQTPGQGLQFLFEYFSETQRNKGNFPGRFSGRQFSNSRSEMNVSTLELGDSALYLCASSLHTTYEQYFGPGTRLTVT.